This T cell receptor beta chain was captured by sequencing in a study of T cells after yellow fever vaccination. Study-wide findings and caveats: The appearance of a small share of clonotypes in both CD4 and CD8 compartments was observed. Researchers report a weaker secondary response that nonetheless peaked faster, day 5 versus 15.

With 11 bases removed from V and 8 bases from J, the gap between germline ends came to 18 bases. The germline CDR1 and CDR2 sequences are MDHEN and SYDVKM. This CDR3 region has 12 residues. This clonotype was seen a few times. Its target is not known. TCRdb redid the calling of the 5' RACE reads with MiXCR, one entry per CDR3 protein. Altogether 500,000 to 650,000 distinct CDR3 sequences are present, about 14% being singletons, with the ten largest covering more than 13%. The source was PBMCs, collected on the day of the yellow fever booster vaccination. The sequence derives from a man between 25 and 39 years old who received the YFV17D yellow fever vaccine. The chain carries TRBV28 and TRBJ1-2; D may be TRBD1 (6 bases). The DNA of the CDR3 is TGTGCCGGGGAAAGGGGGGGTACCGGCTACACCTTC. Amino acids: CAGERGGTGYTF.